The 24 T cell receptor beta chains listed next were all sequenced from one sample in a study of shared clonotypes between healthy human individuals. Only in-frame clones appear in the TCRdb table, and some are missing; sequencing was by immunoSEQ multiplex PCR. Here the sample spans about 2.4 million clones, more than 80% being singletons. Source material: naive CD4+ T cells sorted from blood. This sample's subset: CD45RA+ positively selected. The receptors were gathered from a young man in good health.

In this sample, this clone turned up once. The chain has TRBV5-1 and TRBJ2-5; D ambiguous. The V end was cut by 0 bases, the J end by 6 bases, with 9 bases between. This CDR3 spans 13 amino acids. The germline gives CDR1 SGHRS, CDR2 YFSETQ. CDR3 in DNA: TGCGCCAGCAGCTTGGCTGCGGTGAAGACCCAGTACTTC. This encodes CASSLAAVKTQYF.

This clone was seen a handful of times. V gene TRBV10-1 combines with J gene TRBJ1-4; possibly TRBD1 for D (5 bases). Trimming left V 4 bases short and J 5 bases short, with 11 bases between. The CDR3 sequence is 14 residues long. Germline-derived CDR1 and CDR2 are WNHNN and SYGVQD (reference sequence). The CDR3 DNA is TGCGCCAGCAGTGCAGACAGAGGGAATGAAAAACTGTTTTTT. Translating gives CASSADRGNEKLFF.

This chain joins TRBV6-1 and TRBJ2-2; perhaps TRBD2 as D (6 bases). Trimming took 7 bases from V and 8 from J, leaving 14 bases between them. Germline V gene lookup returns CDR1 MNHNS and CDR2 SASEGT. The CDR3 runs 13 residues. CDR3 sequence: CASNPDGGGELFF. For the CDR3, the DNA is TGTGCCAGCAATCCCGACGGGGGAGGGGAGCTGTTTTTT.

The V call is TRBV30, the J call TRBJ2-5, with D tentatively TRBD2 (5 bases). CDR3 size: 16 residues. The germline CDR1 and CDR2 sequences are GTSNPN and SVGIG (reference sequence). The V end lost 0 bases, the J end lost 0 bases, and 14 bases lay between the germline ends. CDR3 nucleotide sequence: TGTGCCTGGAGTGTCCAGCGCGGGTCTAACCAAGAGACCCAGTACTTC. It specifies CAWSVQRGSNQETQYF.

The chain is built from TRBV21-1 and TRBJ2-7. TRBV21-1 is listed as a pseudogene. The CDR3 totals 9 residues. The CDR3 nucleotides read TGTGCCAGCCACCTCGAAGAGTACTTC. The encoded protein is CASHLEEYF.

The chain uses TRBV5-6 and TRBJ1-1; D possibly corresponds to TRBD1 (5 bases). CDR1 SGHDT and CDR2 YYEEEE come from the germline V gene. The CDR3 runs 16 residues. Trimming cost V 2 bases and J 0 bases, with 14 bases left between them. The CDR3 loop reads CASSFRARAMNTEAFF. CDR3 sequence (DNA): TGTGCCAGCAGCTTTAGGGCCAGGGCCATGAACACTGAAGCTTTCTTT.

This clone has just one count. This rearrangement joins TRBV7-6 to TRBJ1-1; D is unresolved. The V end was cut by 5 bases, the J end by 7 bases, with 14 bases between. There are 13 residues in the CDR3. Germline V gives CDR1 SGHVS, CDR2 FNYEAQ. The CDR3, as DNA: TGTGCCAGCAGCCCGGCCGGGTGGGGTGAAGCTTTCTTT. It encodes CASSPAGWGEAFF. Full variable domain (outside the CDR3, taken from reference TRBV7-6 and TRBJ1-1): GAGVSQSPRYKVTKRGQDVALRCDPISGHVSLYWYRQALGQGPEFLTYFNYEAQQDKSGLPNDRFSAERPEGSISTLTIQRTEQRDSAMYRCASSPAGWGEAFFGQGTRLTVV.

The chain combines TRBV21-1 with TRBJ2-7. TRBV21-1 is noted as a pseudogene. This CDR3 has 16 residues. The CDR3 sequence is CASSKGVATTSYEQYF. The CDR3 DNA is TGTGCCAGCAGCAAAGGGGTGGCCACGACCTCCTACGAGCAGTACTTC.

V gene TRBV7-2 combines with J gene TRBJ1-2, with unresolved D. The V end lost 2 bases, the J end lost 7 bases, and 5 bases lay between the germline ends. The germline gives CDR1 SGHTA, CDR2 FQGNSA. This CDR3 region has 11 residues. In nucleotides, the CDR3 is TGTGCCAGCAGCTTAATGGCTGGCTACACCTTC. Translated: CASSLMAGYTF.

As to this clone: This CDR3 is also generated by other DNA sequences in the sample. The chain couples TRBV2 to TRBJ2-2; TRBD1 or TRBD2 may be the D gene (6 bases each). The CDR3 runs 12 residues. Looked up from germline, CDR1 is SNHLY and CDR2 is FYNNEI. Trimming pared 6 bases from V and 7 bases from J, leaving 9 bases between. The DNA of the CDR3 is TGTGCCAGCAGGAAGGGGGGCGGGGAGCTGTTTTTT. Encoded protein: CASRKGGGELFF.

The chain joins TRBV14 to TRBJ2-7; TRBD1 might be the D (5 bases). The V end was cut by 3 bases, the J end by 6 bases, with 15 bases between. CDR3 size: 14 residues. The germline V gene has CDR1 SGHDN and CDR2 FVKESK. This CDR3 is CASSHIQVALEQYF. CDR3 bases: TGTGCCAGCAGCCATATACAGGTCGCACTCGAGCAGTACTTC.

CDR3 nucleotide sequence: TGCGCCAGCAGCGAACTGACTAGCGGCGCCTACAATGAGCAGTTCTTC. Its protein product is CASSELTSGAYNEQFF. The genes are TRBV5-1 and TRBJ2-1, with 9 positions matching TRBD2. Germline CDR1 is SGHRS and CDR2 is YFSETQ. The CDR3 covers 16 residues. J lost 2 bases, V lost 4 bases, and 7 bases had no gene match.

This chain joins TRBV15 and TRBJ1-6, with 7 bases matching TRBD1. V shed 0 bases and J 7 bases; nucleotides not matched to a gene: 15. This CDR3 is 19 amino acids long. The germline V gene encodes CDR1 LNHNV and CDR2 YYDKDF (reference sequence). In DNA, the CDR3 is TGTGCCACCAGCAGAGATCGAGGGGGCAGCGCAACCTTAAATTCACCCCTCCACTTT. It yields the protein CATSRDRGGSATLNSPLHF.

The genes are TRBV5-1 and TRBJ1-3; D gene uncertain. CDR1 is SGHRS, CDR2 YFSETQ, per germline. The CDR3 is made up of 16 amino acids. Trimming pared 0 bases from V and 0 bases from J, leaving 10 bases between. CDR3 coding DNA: TGCGCCAGCAGCTTGGGGGGATTAAGCTCTGGAAACACCATATATTTT. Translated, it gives CASSLGGLSSGNTIYF.

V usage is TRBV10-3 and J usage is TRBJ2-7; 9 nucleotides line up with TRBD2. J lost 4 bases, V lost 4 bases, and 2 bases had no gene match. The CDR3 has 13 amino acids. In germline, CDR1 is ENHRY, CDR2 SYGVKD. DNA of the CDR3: TGTGCCATCAGTGGGACTAGCGTATACGAGCAGTACTTC. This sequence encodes CAISGTSVYEQYF.

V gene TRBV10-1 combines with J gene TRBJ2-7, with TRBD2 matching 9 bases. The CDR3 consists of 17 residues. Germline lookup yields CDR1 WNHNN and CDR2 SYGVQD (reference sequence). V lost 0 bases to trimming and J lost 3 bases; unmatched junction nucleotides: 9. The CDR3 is CASSESQLKREDYEQYF. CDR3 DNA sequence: TGCGCCAGCAGTGAGTCGCAACTAAAGCGGGAGGACTACGAGCAGTACTTC.

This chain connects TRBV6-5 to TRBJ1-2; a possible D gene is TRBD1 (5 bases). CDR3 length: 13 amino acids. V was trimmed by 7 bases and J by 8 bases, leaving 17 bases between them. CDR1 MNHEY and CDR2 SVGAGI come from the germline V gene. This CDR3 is CASTNGGFGGYTF. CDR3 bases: TGTGCCAGCACCAACGGGGGATTTGGCGGCTACACCTTC.

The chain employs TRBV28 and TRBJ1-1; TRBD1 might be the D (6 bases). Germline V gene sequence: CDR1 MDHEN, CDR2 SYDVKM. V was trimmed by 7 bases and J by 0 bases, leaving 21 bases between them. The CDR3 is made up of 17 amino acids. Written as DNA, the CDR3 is TGTGCCAGCACCCTTCGGGCAGGGGCGCCCATGAACACTGAAGCTTTCTTT. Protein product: CASTLRAGAPMNTEAFF.

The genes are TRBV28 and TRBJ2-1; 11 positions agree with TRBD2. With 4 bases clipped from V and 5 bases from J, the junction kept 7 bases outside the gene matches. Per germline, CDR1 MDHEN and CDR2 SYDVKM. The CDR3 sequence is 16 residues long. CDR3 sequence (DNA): TGTGCCAGCAGTTCTGGGGGACTAGCGGCCGACAATGAGCAGTTCTTC. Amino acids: CASSSGGLAADNEQFF.

The CDR3 DNA reads TGTGCCAGCAGTGAAGCAAGAGACAGGGTATACGAGCAGTACTTC. Amino acid sequence: CASSEARDRVYEQYF. J is TRBJ2-7 and V is TRBV6-1, with 7 bases that match TRBD1. The CDR3 runs to 15 residues. J lost 4 bases, V lost 0 bases, and 6 bases had no gene match. CDR1 and CDR2 from the germline V gene are MNHNS and SASEGT.

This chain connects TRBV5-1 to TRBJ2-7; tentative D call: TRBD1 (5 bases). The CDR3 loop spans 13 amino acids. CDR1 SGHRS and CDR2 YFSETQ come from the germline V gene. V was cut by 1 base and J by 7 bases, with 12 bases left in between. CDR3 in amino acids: CASSLMQGKEQYF. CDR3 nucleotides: TGCGCCAGCAGCTTGATGCAGGGTAAGGAGCAGTACTTC.

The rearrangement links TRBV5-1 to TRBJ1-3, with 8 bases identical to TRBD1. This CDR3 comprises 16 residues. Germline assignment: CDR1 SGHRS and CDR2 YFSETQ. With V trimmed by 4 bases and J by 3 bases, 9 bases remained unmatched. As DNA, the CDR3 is TGCGCCAGCAGCAGAGACAGGGGCGTAGGTGGAAACACCATATATTTT. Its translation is CASSRDRGVGGNTIYF.

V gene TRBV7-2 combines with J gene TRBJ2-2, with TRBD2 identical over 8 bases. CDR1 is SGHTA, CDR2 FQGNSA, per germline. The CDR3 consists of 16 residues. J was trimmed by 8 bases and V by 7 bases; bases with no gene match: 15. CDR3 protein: CASTSRGSGSAGELFF. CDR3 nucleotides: TGTGCCAGCACCTCCCGTGGGAGCGGGAGTGCGGGGGAGCTGTTTTTT.

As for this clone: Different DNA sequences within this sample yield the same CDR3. This CDR3 is CATSREGGGQPQHF. CDR3 DNA: TGTGCCACCAGCAGAGAAGGGGGTGGTCAGCCCCAGCATTTT. The chain recombines TRBV15 with TRBJ1-5, with D perhaps TRBD1 (6 bases). V lost 0 bases and J lost 6, with 9 bases in between. Per germline, CDR1 LNHNV and CDR2 YYDKDF (reference sequence). The CDR3 consists of 14 residues.